This T cell receptor (beta chain) was sequenced during a study of beta chain features in type 1 diabetes (dated by TCRdb to 2017 to 2018). In the study overall: Mean age, gender distribution, total cell number and subset yield did not differ between patients and healthy donors. A total of roughly 100 million sorted cells were examined across all samples, and the number of cells per subset was strongly correlated with RNA yield. The study compared TCRB repertoires of sorted circulating CD4+ T cell subsets between recently diagnosed type 1 diabetes patients and matched healthy donors. Whereas all 30 or so donors provided naive and central memory subsets, regulatory and stem cell-like memory subsets were isolated from just 8 patients and about eight healthy donors. Beyond this particular receptor, the publication reports: At VDJ recombination sites, patients with type 1 diabetes made fewer insertions and deleted more nucleotides, a pattern implying thymic rearrangement abnormalities. Type 1 diabetes patients showed a moderate but significant shortening of TCRB CDR3 length in all four CD4+ subsets. Naive, central memory and regulatory TCRB repertoires appeared to be more similar among patients than among healthy donors. Shorter templates might have been favored by PCR, but patient and control samples were amplified and corrected together, so both groups would have been affected equally by any skew. Because small numbers of individuals were included in the HLA sub-analyses, any influence of HLA type on TCRB rearrangement was left unresolved. Sequencing cDNA rather than genomic DNA could over-represent highly expressing activated cells, although activation and CD3 levels did not differ between groups.

Each donor gave one peripheral blood draw, roughly 120 mL on average, collected into heparinised tubes. A BD FACSAria II and a panel including CD45RO, CCR7, CD25, CD127, CD95 and CD27 were used to sort naive, central memory, regulatory and stem cell-like memory CD4+ T cells. Every sorted population had a purity above 98%. PBMCs were isolated immediately by Lymphoprep density gradient centrifugation and stained directly without culture. Samples were stained and sorted in pairs, with one healthy donor and one patient per experiment, so that batch effects were minimized. The High Capacity cDNA Reverse Transcription Kit was used to reverse transcribe all of the isolated RNA, meaning that expressed TCRB transcripts were what got sequenced. Deep immunoSEQ sequencing was performed on naive, central memory and regulatory T cell samples, with an average of approximately 3.9 million total reads per sample. Sorted cells were lysed in RLT buffer and RNA was extracted with DNase-treated RNeasy Micro or Mini kits, depending on cell number. To prevent cross-contamination, every cell subset was processed on its own, while patient and healthy donor samples were processed together. The immunoSEQ multiplex PCR was used to amplify TCRB sequences from cDNA, yielding 87-bp fragments that span the CDR3 region. Sequencing of the amplicons was done on the Illumina HiSeq platform. The study's own analysis went as follows. Synthetic template baselines were used to correct PCR bias computationally, reads within Hamming distance 2 were collapsed, and singletons that could not be merged were discarded. Reads were aligned against IMGT to assign V, D and J genes, CDR3 length and insertions or deletions at six rearrangement sites. Clonotype counts were normalized to sorted cell number within each subset before computing true diversity and Gini coefficients with the tcR R package. The overlap coefficient, calculated on TCRB nucleotide sequences, was used to measure repertoire sharing. TCRdb carries this immuneACCESS record with in-frame sequences only. Its versions omit some clonotypes, under half of them owing to an unresolved V gene in the studies checked, with the rest unexplained. V and J calls and clone size are those listed in that table; D and trimming were worked out from the DNA. In all, the sample holds 130,000 to 150,000 clones, and about 44% of those were seen once. Of the sample, roughly 0.4% falls within the top ten clones.

This clone was counted a few times. Its cognate antigen has yet to be identified. Per-base qualities were not stored, and no clone one base away is much larger. The CDR3, from cysteine to phenylalanine, totals 13 residues. The kept DNA is CDR3 alone, 39 bases in frame from the first base. CDR1 is given as SGHTA and CDR2 as FQGTGA, both from the germline V gene. V is pared back by 6 bases and J by 0 bases, with 8 bases lying between the germline termini. Sequencing was carried out using Tregs from blood. Explained via the paper, the cell subset or site label denotes: regulatory CD4+ T cells. The source of this sequence is a man between 18 and 35 years old in good health. Recombination connected TRBV7-3 to TRBJ1-1, with no D gene named confidently. CDR3 region: CASRREMNTEAFF. The DNA sequence is TGTGCCAGCAGGCGAGAAATGAACACTGAAGCTTTCTTT.